This is a list of T cell receptor beta chains from one sample in a study of human T cells and chemical hapten exposure. TCRdb passed the RACE reads through MiXCR, listing each CDR3 protein once. Of some 120,000 distinct CDR3 sequences listed, about 12% are singletons. The starting material was whole blood, obtained in connection with sensitization to the hapten diphenylcyclopropenone (DPC). Receptors were obtained from a woman between 45 and 65 years old with alopecia areata. Some clones in this sample may be carry-over from other donors' samples. Both conserved end residues are trimmed from each CDR3. The order of the fields is J gene, V gene, CDR3 protein.

TRBJ2-2 TRBV7-8 ASSPRTGMGTSGELF
TRBJ2-1 TRBV5-4 ASSSAGEQF
TRBJ1-1 TRBV6-1 ASSEAQGLTEAF
TRBJ1-2 TRBV6-2/TRBV6-3 ASSSTVYGYT
TRBJ1-2 TRBV7-9 ASSLKGYYGYT
TRBJ1-5 TRBV6-5 ASSYRGSNQPQH
TRBJ1-5 TRBV21-1 ASSQGTRSNQPQH
TRBJ1-2 TRBV6-2/TRBV6-3 ASSNRAGYGYT
TRBJ2-1 TRBV29-1 SMGQALYNEQF
TRBJ2-3 TRBV6-5 ASSPRQGVGTDTQY
TRBJ1-1 TRBV11-1 ASSPSQGMNTEAF
TRBJ2-2 TRBV3-1 ASSPPRTAGELF
TRBJ1-2 TRBV6-6 ASSYPPQDRVDGYT
TRBJ1-6 TRBV28 ASSFVGRRRHSPLH
TRBJ1-4 TRBV7-2 ASSSKTRGQSSNEKLF
TRBJ2-7 TRBV6-5 ASSYGPGYSYEQY
TRBJ2-2 TRBV7-9 ASSLLTGELF
TRBJ1-2 TRBV28 ASSTGITYGYT
TRBJ2-1 TRBV27 ASSLGNEQF
TRBJ2-1 TRBV7-9 ASSARETYNEQF
TRBJ1-6 TRBV9 ASRRTHDSPLP
TRBJ1-1 TRBV29-1 SVGTGGSSEAF
TRBJ1-1 TRBV6-5 ASSEDRRRNTEAF
TRBJ2-1 TRBV5-1 ASSSPSGRSSYNEQF
TRBJ1-3 TRBV6-6 ASSYPGRVIGNTIY